This T cell receptor beta chain was identified in a study of metastatic and nonmetastatic thyroid tumors. MiXCR reprocessed the PCR reads for TCRdb. The sample holds over 20,000 clones, 15% to 20% seen once. Each patient went into thyroid surgery without having received any treatment. Germline CDR1 MNHEY, CDR2 SVGEGT. The V end lost 7 bases, the J end lost 6 bases, and 15 bases lay between the germline ends. The CDR3 loop spans 13 amino acids. The study, taken as a whole, reports: Versus benign nodules, malignant thyroid tumors reportedly had significantly higher TCR beta diversity, in blood and tumor.

For this clone: The antigen is undetermined.

The clonotype comes from a female donor with papillary thyroid cancer or a benign thyroid nodule (not recorded which). Some clones in this sample may be carry-over from other donors' samples. Specimen: tumor tissue. This chain joins TRBV6-2 or TRBV6-3 and TRBJ1-2; no clear D gene. CDR3 residues: CASIPPGEHGYTF. CDR3 nucleotides: TGTGCCAGCATTCCTCCGGGAGAGCATGGCTACACCTTC.